This is a list of T cell receptor beta chains from one sample in a study of blood T cells in healthy people across ages. From the 5' RACE reads, TCRdb called clonotypes with MiXCR, one entry per CDR3 protein. The sample contains about 930,000 distinct CDR3 sequences, about 28% of which appear only once. Separately, the same data were catalogued under a study of T cells of mothers and their children.

The sequenced sample was blood. The receptors derive from a woman aged 40 to 55 in good health. The CDR3 runs from the conserved cysteine through the conserved F or W. The D gene is left open where the match is weak. The size entry is marked missing in some rows and otherwise reads once, few, many or a size class.

clone size	V gene	D gene	J gene	CDR3 DNA	CDR3 protein
.	TRBV2	.	TRBJ2-3	TGTGCCAGCACAAAGCGGTCCACAGATACGCAGTATTTT	CASTKRSTDTQYF
.	TRBV28	.	TRBJ1-5	TGTGCCAGCAGTTGGTCGGGGGGTAGCAATCAGCCCCAGCATTTT	CASSWSGGSNQPQHF
few	TRBV9	TRBD1	TRBJ1-4	TGTGCCAGCAGCGGACAGGGCCAAAATGAAAAACTGTTTTTT	CASSGQGQNEKLFF
.	TRBV9	.	TRBJ1-3	TGTGCCAGCAGCCCCAGGGACACTGGAAACACCATATATTTT	CASSPRDTGNTIYF
many	TRBV24-1	.	TRBJ2-7	TGTGCCACCATCCCTTGGGACGAGCAGTACTTC	CATIPWDEQYF
few	TRBV5-1	TRBD2	TRBJ2-1	TGCGCCAGCAGCTTGGGAACGTCCCGGGGGGTTTATGAGCAGTTCTTC	CASSLGTSRGVYEQFF
.	TRBV7-9	TRBD1	TRBJ1-6	TGTGCCAGCAAGGGACAGGGGGATAATTCACCCCTCCACTTT	CASKGQGDNSPLHF
many	TRBV28	.	TRBJ1-1	TGTGCCAGCAGCTTGGGGAGCACTGAAGCTTTCTTT	CASSLGSTEAFF
.	TRBV27	TRBD1	TRBJ1-4	TGTGCCAGCGCAACAGGGGAGGGGAATGAAAAACTGTTTTTT	CASATGEGNEKLFF
.	TRBV6-1	.	TRBJ2-5	TGTGCCAGCACAAGGGGCCTGGGCTACGAGACCCAGTACTTC	CASTRGLGYETQYF
.	TRBV6-5	.	TRBJ2-1	TGTGCCAGCAGTTCCCATCTGACTAGGGGAGAGTTCTTC	CASSSHLTRGEFF
.	TRBV2	TRBD2	TRBJ2-5	TGTGCCAGCAGTGATAACTCGGGAGGAATGGAGACCCAGTACTTC	CASSDNSGGMETQYF
few	TRBV20-1	.	TRBJ1-5	TGCAGTGCTAGAGGGGGCTCCAGCGTACCCCAGCATTTT	CSARGGSSVPQHF
few	TRBV7-9	TRBD1	TRBJ1-6	TGTGCCAGCAGCTATCATGAATTAGGGGGCGCAGGTTCACCCCTCCACTTT	CASSYHELGGAGSPLHF
many	TRBV25-1	.	TRBJ1-6	TGTGCCAGCACCGGGGTGGGGTCACCCCTCCACTTT	CASTGVGSPLHF
.	TRBV10-3	TRBD1	TRBJ1-2	TGTGCCATCAGTGGGCTCCGGGACAGGGGGCTCTATGGCTACACCTTC	CAISGLRDRGLYGYTF
.	TRBV20-1	.	TRBJ1-6	TGCAGTGCTAGAGGTACCCTTATGAATTCACCCCTCCACTTT	CSARGTLMNSPLHF
.	TRBV28	TRBD1	TRBJ2-7	TGTGCCAGCAGTCCCCAGACAGGGGGGCTCTACGAGCAGTACTTC	CASSPQTGGLYEQYF
.	TRBV20-1	.	TRBJ1-1	TGCAGTACTAAGGAAGCTGGGCCGAACACTGTAGCTTTCTTT	CSTKEAGPNTVAFF
few	TRBV7-6	TRBD1	TRBJ2-7	TGTGCCAGCAGTCCTAGGACAGGCCCGGGCTCCTACGAGCAGTACTTC	CASSPRTGPGSYEQYF
few	TRBV14	.	TRBJ2-1	TGTGCCAGCAGCCAAGGTCGGACAGACAATGAGCAGTTCTTC	CASSQGRTDNEQFF
.	TRBV13	TRBD2	TRBJ2-7	TGTGCCAGCAGCTTAGCCCCGGGACTAGCGGTACCCTACGAGCAGTACTTC	CASSLAPGLAVPYEQYF
few	TRBV5-1	.	TRBJ2-4	TGCGCCAGCAGCTTAGCGTCCGTCCCAAGTAACATTCAGTACTTC	CASSLASVPSNIQYF
.	TRBV2	.	TRBJ1-5	TGTGCCAGCAGCCGCGAAGAAACAACACAAGGTCAGCCCCAGCATTTT	CASSREETTQGQPQHF
.	TRBV10-3	TRBD1	TRBJ1-2	TGTGCCATCGGGACAGGGGATGGCTACACCTTC	CAIGTGDGYTF
many	TRBV5-1	.	TRBJ2-7	TGCGCCAGCAGCTCCTTTTCAGGATCCTACGAGCAGTACTTC	CASSSFSGSYEQYF
.	TRBV28	.	TRBJ2-7	TGTGCCAGCAGTTTAAGTCCGGGGACAACGGGGTCCTACGAGCAGTACTTC	CASSLSPGTTGSYEQYF
few	TRBV5-1	.	TRBJ2-7	TGCGCCAGCAGCTTGGGAAACGGGCCCTACGAGCAGTACTTC	CASSLGNGPYEQYF
.	TRBV28	.	TRBJ1-2	TGTGCCAGCACCTTGGGCAGAACTTATGGCTACACCTTC	CASTLGRTYGYTF
.	TRBV6-5	.	TRBJ1-1	TGTGCCAGCAGTTCCCCACAGACAGGAGGAAATGAGGTTTTCTTT	CASSSPQTGGNEVFF
many	TRBV11-2	.	TRBJ2-7	TGTGCCAGCAGCTTCGCCGGCCCAACCTACGAGCAGTACTTC	CASSFAGPTYEQYF
many	TRBV18	.	TRBJ1-6	TGTGCCAGCTCACCTGGCAGGGCGGATAATTCACCCCTCCACTTT	CASSPGRADNSPLHF
few	TRBV9	.	TRBJ2-3	TGTGCCAGCAGCGTAGACGATTCAGACACACTCTGGATGGATACGCAGTATTTT	CASSVDDSDTLWMDTQYF
few	TRBV3-1	.	TRBJ1-2	TGTGCCAGCAGCCAAGACAGGGGCCTTTTTAACTATGGCTACACCTTC	CASSQDRGLFNYGYTF
few	TRBV27	TRBD2	TRBJ2-1	TGTGCCAGCAGTTTCAGCGGGGGGGTTAACAATGAGCAGTTCTTC	CASSFSGGVNNEQFF
.	TRBV27	.	TRBJ1-3	TGTGCCAGCACCGCTGCTACCTGGACAAGCTCTGGAAACACCATATATTTT	CASTAATWTSSGNTIYF